These 13 T cell receptor beta chains were sequenced from one sample in a study of cytotoxic CD8 clonotypes in ibrutinib-treated CLL. Assay used: immunoSEQ multiplex PCR; TCRdb lists only in-frame clones, some missing. The sample consists of tens of thousands of clones, 68% of them appearing once. The sample was PBMCs, taken after 24 months of ibrutinib treatment. These receptors were taken from a human donor with chronic lymphocytic leukemia.

V and J are TRBV9 and TRBJ2-1; TRBD1 or TRBD2 may be the D gene (5 bases each). This CDR3 comprises 14 residues. Trimming removed 4 bases at V and 5 bases at J, with 13 bases between. Per germline, CDR1 SGDLS and CDR2 YYNGEE. Here the CDR3 DNA reads TGTGCCAGCAGCTCGGGGACGGCTAACAATGAGCAGTTCTTC. Translation gives CASSSGTANNEQFF.

This chain links TRBV7-9 with TRBJ2-1, with D perhaps matching TRBD1 (6 bases). The germline V gene has CDR1 SEHNR and CDR2 FQNEAQ (reference sequence). The CDR3 contains 17 residues. V gave up 3 bases and J gave up 0 bases, with 15 bases separating them. CDR3: CASSFLQGNPSYNEQFF. For the CDR3, the DNA is TGTGCCAGCAGCTTTCTACAGGGTAACCCCTCCTACAATGAGCAGTTCTTC. Using reference TRBV7-9 and TRBJ2-1 for the parts outside the CDR3, the full variable domain is DTGVSQNPRHKITKRGQNVTFRCDPISEHNRLYWYRQTLGQGPEFLTYFQNEAQLEKSRLLSDRFSAERPKGSFSTLEIQRTEQGDSAMYLCASSFLQGNPSYNEQFFGPGTRLTVL.

The DNA of the CDR3 is TGTGCCACGACATTACAGGGAATTAACGAGCAGTACTTC. Protein sequence: CATTLQGINEQYF. The chain has TRBV6-9 and TRBJ2-7; D is possibly TRBD1 (6 bases). Germline loops: CDR1 MNHGY, CDR2 SVAAGI. The CDR3 is made up of 13 amino acids. Trimming took 10 bases from V and 5 from J, leaving 18 bases between them.

The rearrangement joins TRBV4-1 to TRBJ1-2; D is unclear. The CDR3 spans 15 residues. The V gene lost 3 bases and the J gene lost 7 bases, with 18 bases spanning the gap. The germline V gene encodes CDR1 MGHRA and CDR2 YSYEKL. DNA for the CDR3: TGCGCCAGCAGCCATCAAAGAGGTACGCGGGGTGGCTACACCTTC. Translated: CASSHQRGTRGGYTF.

Comments on this clone: Being one base from a much bigger clone, this may be a read error. This CDR3 is CASSIHEQYF. Written as DNA, the CDR3 is TGTGCCAGCAGTATCCACGAGCAGTACTTC. The V gene is TRBV2, the J gene TRBJ2-7; D remains unclear. CDR1 is SNHLY and CDR2 is FYNNEI in the germline V gene. Trimming took 5 bases from V and 5 from J, leaving 4 bases between them. CDR3 size: 10 residues.

The chain recombines TRBV19 with TRBJ1-1; 7 bases map to TRBD1. With 5 bases clipped from V and 5 bases from J, the junction kept 5 bases outside the gene matches. The CDR3 has 13 amino acids. Germline-derived CDR1 and CDR2 are LNHDA and SQIVND (reference sequence). CDR3 sequence (DNA): TGTGCCAGTAGTCGGACAGGCAGGACTGAAGCTTTCTTT. The encoded protein is CASSRTGRTEAFF.

The V call is TRBV27, the J call TRBJ1-2, with 7 bases matching TRBD1. The V and J ends lost 5 bases and 3 bases, in that order; junction bases with no gene match: 9. Germline V CDR1 and CDR2: MNHEY, SMNVEV (reference sequence). The CDR3 covers 15 residues. The CDR3 DNA follows: TGTGCCAGCAGTGAAACCCGGGACAGAGACTATGGCTACACCTTC. Translated: CASSETRDRDYGYTF.

About this clone: This CDR3 is also generated by other DNA sequences in the sample. The rearrangement links TRBV7-9 to TRBJ2-2, with 11 bases fitting TRBD2. The CDR3 covers 15 residues. After removal of 6 bases from V and 5 bases from J, the junction contained 5 bases not matched to a gene. The germline V gene has CDR1 SEHNR and CDR2 FQNEAQ (reference sequence). CDR3 sequence (DNA): TGTGCCAGCAGTTTCACTAGCGGGGGAACCGGGGAGCTGTTTTTT. Translating gives CASSFTSGGTGELFF.

A remark on this clone: Possible read error: a much larger clone is one base away. Other DNA variants within this sample encode the same CDR3. The chain couples TRBV5-4 to TRBJ2-7; 7 positions match TRBD1. J gave up 0 bases and V 0 bases, and 3 bases lay outside the gene matches. The CDR3 contains 15 residues. Germline V gene lookup returns CDR1 SGHNT and CDR2 YYREEE (reference sequence). CDR3 in amino acids: CASSLGQGSSYEQYF. The CDR3, as DNA: TGTGCCAGCAGCTTGGGACAGGGTAGCTCCTACGAGCAGTACTTC.

V is TRBV19 and J is TRBJ1-2; weak D call: TRBD1 (6 bases). The germline V and J ends were trimmed by 6 bases and 1 base, with 12 bases remaining between them. The V gene's germline CDR1 is LNHDA and CDR2 SQIVND (reference sequence). This CDR3 has 14 residues. The CDR3 nucleotides are TGTGCCAGTAGCCCCAGGGGCCGTAACTATGGCTACACCTTC. Amino acids: CASSPRGRNYGYTF. The whole variable domain, remainder taken from reference TRBV19 and TRBJ1-2, is DGGITQSPKYLFRKEGQNVTLSCEQNLNHDAMYWYRQDPGQGLRLIYYSQIVNDFQKGDIAEGYSVSREKKESFPLTVTSAQKNPTAFYLCASSPRGRNYGYTFGSGTRLTVV.

The chain recombines TRBV2 with TRBJ2-4; 8 bases are shared with TRBD1. Germline trimming cut 2 bases from V and 4 bases from J; bases unmatched to any gene: 10. The CDR3 extends over 17 amino acids. Germline V gives CDR1 SNHLY, CDR2 FYNNEI. The CDR3 loop is CASSEFPDRGLKNIQYF. CDR3 DNA sequence: TGTGCCAGCAGTGAATTCCCCGACAGGGGCCTAAAAAACATTCAGTACTTC.

The genes are TRBV5-4 and TRBJ2-1, with a tentative D call TRBD1 (6 bases). Germline values: CDR1 SGHNT, CDR2 YYREEE (reference sequence). The CDR3 has 16 amino acids. The V and J ends lost 4 bases and 0 bases respectively, with 14 bases between them. CDR3 in DNA: TGTGCCAGCAGCGGGCGGACAGACCGCTCCTACAATGAGCAGTTCTTC. Translating it yields CASSGRTDRSYNEQFF.

This clone has more than one count but fewer than ten. V is TRBV5-1 and J is TRBJ1-4; TRBD1 agrees at 10 bases. From germline, CDR1 is SGHRS and CDR2 YFSETQ. The CDR3 has 15 residues. J lost 3 bases, V lost 5 bases, and 4 bases had no gene match. In DNA form, the CDR3 reads TGCGCCAGCAGGGACAGGGGGAGGGCTAATGAAAAACTGTTTTTT. The encoded protein is CASRDRGRANEKLFF.